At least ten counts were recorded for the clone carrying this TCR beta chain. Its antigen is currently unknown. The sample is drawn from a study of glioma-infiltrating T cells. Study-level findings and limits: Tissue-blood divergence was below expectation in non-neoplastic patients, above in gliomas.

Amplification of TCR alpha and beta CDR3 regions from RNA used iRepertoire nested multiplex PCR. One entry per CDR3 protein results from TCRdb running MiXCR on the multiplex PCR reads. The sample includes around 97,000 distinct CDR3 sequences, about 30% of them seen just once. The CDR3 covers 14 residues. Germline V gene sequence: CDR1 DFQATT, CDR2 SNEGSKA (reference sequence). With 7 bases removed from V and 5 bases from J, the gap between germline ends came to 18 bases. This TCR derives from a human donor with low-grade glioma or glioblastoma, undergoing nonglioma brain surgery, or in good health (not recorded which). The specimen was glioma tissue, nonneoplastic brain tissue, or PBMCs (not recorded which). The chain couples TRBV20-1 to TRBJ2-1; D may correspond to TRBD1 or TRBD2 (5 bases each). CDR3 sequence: CSVPRGRFDNEQFF. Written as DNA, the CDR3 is TGCAGTGTACCCCGGGGCCGTTTCGACAATGAGCAGTTCTTC.